The clone carrying this TCR beta chain was picked up many times. The sample originates from a study of response to subunit inactivated influenza vaccine. J was trimmed by 2 bases and V by 6 bases; bases with no gene match: 4. The CDR3 has 14 residues. Germline CDR1 and CDR2: MDHEN and SYDVKM. TCRdb recomputed calls from the RT-PCR reads with MiXCR, one row per CDR3 protein. This sample has approximately 700,000 distinct CDR3 sequences, with approximately 15% found just once. The sequence was collected from a man between 50 and 59 years old who received an inactivated influenza vaccine. The material sequenced was PBMCs from blood, taken roughly 15 days before vaccination. The chain couples TRBV28 to TRBJ2-3, with 8 bases aligning to TRBD2. The CDR3 DNA reads TGTGCCAGCAGCAATAGCGGGGTCACAGATACGCAGTATTTT. The encoded protein is CASSNSGVTDTQYF. Based on the CDR3 plus reference TRBV28 and TRBJ2-3, the full variable domain is DVKVTQSSRYLVKRTGEKVFLECVQDMDHENMFWYRQDPGLGLRLIYFSYDVKMKEKGDIPEGYSVSREKKERFSLILESASTNQTSMYLCASSNSGVTDTQYFGPGTRLTVL.